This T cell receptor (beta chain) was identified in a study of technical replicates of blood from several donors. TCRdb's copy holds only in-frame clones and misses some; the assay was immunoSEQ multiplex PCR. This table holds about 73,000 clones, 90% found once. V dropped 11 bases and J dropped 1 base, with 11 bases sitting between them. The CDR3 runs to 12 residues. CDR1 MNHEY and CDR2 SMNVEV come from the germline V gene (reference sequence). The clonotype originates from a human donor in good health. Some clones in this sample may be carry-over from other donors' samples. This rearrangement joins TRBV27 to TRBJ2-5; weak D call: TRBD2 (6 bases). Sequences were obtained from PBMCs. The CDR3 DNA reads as TGTGCCGGCCGGGGACTCCAAGAGACCCAGTACTTC. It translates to CAGRGLQETQYF.